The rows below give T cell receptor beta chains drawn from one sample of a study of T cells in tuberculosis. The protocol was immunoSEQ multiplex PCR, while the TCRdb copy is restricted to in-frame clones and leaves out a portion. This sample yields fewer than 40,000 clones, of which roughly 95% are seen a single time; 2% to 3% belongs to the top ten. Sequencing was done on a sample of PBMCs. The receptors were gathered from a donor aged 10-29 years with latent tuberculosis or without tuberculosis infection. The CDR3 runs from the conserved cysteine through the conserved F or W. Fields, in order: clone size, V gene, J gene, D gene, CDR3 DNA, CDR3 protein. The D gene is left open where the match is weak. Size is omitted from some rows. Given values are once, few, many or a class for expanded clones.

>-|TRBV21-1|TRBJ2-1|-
TGTGCCAGCAGCAATAGTCAGCGGGAGTATGTCCATGAGCAGTTCTTC
CASSNSQREYVHEQFF
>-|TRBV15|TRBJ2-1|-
TGTGCCACCAGCAGAGATCGGTCGTCCAATGAGCAGTTCTTC
CATSRDRSSNEQFF
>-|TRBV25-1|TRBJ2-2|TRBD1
TGTGCCAGCAGTGACCCAACAGGGGGTAACACCGGGGAGCTGTTTTTT
CASSDPTGGNTGELFF
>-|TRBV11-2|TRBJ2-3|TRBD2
TGTGCCAGCAGCTTAGTGACTTGGCTAGCGGTAGAGGATACGCAGTATTTT
CASSLVTWLAVEDTQYF
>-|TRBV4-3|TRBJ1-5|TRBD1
TGCGCCAGCAGCAGCGACAGGGGGAGCAATCAGCCCCAGCATTTT
CASSSDRGSNQPQHF
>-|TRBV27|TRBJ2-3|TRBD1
TGTGCCAGCAGTTTATTCTCCCCCACAAACAGGGGGCGCCGAGCAGATACGCAGTATTTT
CASSLFSPTNRGRRADTQYF
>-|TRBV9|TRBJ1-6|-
TGTGCCAGCAGCGCCTGGACAGATAATTCACCCCTCCACTTT
CASSAWTDNSPLHF
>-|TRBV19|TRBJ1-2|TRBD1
TGTGCCAGTAGTAACCTGGCCGGGACAGGGGCCAGGGGCACCTTC
CASSNLAGTGARGTF
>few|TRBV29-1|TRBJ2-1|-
TGCAGCGCCACACAAACAAGATTTAATGAGCAGTTCTTC
CSATQTRFNEQFF
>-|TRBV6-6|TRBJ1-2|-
TGTGCCAGCAGCCCAGGGGCGCCCACCTATGGCTACACCTTC
CASSPGAPTYGYTF
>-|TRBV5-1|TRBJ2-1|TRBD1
TGCGCCAGCAGCACTACAGGGGGGTCCTACAATGAGCAGTTCTTC
CASSTTGGSYNEQFF
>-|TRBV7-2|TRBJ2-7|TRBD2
TGTGCCAGCAGCTCTCGAACTAGCGGGGGTATCTACGAGCAGTACTTC
CASSSRTSGGIYEQYF
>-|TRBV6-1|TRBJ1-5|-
TGTGCCAGCAGTGAAACTGGGGGCCATCAGCCCCAGCATTTT
CASSETGGHQPQHF
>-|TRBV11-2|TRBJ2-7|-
TGTGCCAGCAGCTTAGGGACTTACTACGAGCAGTACTTC
CASSLGTYYEQYF
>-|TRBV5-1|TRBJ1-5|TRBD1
TGCGCCAGCAGCCTAGATCCAGGGGGTAATCAGCCCCAGCATTTT
CASSLDPGGNQPQHF
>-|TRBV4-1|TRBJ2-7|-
TGCGCCAGCAGCCAAGATGGTTTGCGGCAGACCTCCTACGAGCAGTACTTC
CASSQDGLRQTSYEQYF
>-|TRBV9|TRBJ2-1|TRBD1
TGTGCCAGCAGCGCCCGTTCGGGACAGGGTAAGGGTGAGCAGTTCTTC
CASSARSGQGKGEQFF
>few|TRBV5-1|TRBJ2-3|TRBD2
TGCGCCAGCAGCTTGGCCCCGGGAGGGGCGGGAGATACGCAGTATTTT
CASSLAPGGAGDTQYF
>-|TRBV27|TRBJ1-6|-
TGTGCCAGCAGTTTAGAGACAGGAATGAATTCACCCCTCCACTTT
CASSLETGMNSPLHF
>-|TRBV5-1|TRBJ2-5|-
TGCGCCAGCAGCTTGGCCGCGGGCCAGACCCAGTACTTC
CASSLAAGQTQYF
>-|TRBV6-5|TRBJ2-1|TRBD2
TGTGCCAGCAGTTTAGCGGGGAGGGAGCAGTTCTTC
CASSLAGREQFF
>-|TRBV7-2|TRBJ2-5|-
TGTGCCAGCAGCTATTACAGGGACCCCCACCAAGAGACCCAGTACTTC
CASSYYRDPHQETQYF
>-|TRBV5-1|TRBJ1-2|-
TGCGCCAGCAGCTTGCTGTCAGGGTGGGATGGCTACACCTTC
CASSLLSGWDGYTF
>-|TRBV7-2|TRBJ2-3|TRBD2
TGTGCCAGCAGCCAGACCGGGACTAGGGGCATTAATACGCAGTATTTT
CASSQTGTRGINTQYF
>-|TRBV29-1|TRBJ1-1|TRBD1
TGCAGCGTCCCTAGTTGGCAGGGGGCCTACACTGAAGCTTTCTTT
CSVPSWQGAYTEAFF
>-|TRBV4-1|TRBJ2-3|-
TGCGCCAGCAGTAGGTCGGCGACTAGCACAGATACGCAGTATTTT
CASSRSATSTDTQYF
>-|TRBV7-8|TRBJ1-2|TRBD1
TGTGCCAGCAGCTCCGGGACAGGGGGACTCTATGGCTACACCTTC
CASSSGTGGLYGYTF
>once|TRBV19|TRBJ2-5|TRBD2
TGTGCCAGTAGTACGGATCTAGCGGGGATGTGGGAAACCCAGTACTTC
CASSTDLAGMWETQYF
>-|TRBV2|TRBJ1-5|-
TGTGCCAGCAGTGAAGCGCGGGAGTGGGAGCCCCAGCATTTT
CASSEAREWEPQHF
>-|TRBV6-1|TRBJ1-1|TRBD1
TGTGCCAGCAGTGAGTGGACAGGGTCTGAAGCTTTCTTT
CASSEWTGSEAFF
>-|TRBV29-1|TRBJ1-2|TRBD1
TGCAGCGCCTGGACAGGGGGCAACTATGGCTACACCTTC
CSAWTGGNYGYTF
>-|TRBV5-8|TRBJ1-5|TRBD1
TGTGCCAGCAGCTGGGGACAGTCGGGGGCCCCTAATCAGCCCCAGCATTTT
CASSWGQSGAPNQPQHF
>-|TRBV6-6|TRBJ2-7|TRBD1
TGTGCCAGCAGTCGACAGGGGCGCTTCTCCTACGAGCAGTACTTC
CASSRQGRFSYEQYF
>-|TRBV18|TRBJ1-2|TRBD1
TGTGCCAGCTCACCCGTCGACAGGGGTTTAAAAAACTATGGCTACACCTTC
CASSPVDRGLKNYGYTF
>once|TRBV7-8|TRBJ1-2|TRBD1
TGTGCCAGCAGTTCTGACTCCGGGACAGGGAAGTCCTTC
CASSSDSGTGKSF
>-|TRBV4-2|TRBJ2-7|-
TGTGCCAGCAGCCAAGGTCCCGGAGGAGGGAAGTCCTACGAGCAGTACTTC
CASSQGPGGGKSYEQYF
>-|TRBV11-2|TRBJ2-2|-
TGTGCCAGCAGCTTCTCAGTGGCCACCGGGGAGCTGTTTTTT
CASSFSVATGELFF
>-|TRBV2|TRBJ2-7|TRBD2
TGTGCCAGCAGTGAAAAGCGGGGGGGCCGAGGCGAGCAGTACTTC
CASSEKRGGRGEQYF
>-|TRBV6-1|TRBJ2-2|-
TGTGCCAGCAGATCAGGGATGATAAACACCGGGGAGCTGTTTTTT
CASRSGMINTGELFF
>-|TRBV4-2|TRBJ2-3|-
TGTGCCAGCAGCCAAGTGGAGGGCCCAACGCAGTATTTT
CASSQVEGPTQYF
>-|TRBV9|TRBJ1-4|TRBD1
TGTGCCAGCAGCGTCGATCCCCAGGGGGCGGGAAATGAAAAACTGTTTTTT
CASSVDPQGAGNEKLFF
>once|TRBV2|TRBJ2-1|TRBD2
TGTGCCAGCAGTGTCGTAGCGGGATGGGCAAATGAGCAGTTCTTC
CASSVVAGWANEQFF